A single TCR beta chain is shown here with its context. The antigen remains unidentified. The sample originates from a study of post-analysis software for immune sequencing data. The overall study: Relapsing-remitting, secondary progressive and progressive-relapsing forms made up the multiple sclerosis disease courses.

General study points: Comparison with controls showed significantly lower normalized Chao1 diversity in multiple sclerosis patients. Elevated frequency relative to controls characterized four or five TRBV segments in patients, TRBV5-6, TRBV5-1 and TRBV20-1 among them.

The CDR3 has 11 residues. V lost 7 bases and J lost 1, with 7 bases in between. The germline CDR1 and CDR2 sequences are DFQATT and SNEGSKA (reference sequence). Presence of unique molecular identifiers characterized the TCR beta cDNA libraries. With roughly 1 to 11 million T cells as the source, approximately 500,000 cDNA molecules resulted. MiXCR, run by TCRdb on the PCR reads, gives a single entry per CDR3 protein. The sample has about 170,000 distinct CDR3 sequences, 30% seen once. Sequences were obtained from blood. The TCR sequence derives from a girl aged 5 to 17 with multiple sclerosis. The chain uses TRBV20-1 and TRBJ1-1; D is unclear. The chain's CDR3 is CSVSGNTEAFF. Here the CDR3 DNA reads TGCAGTGTTTCCGGGAACACTGAAGCTTTCTTT.